This T cell receptor beta chain appears in the sequencing data of a study of blood T cell repertoires in COVID-19. Study details: In each case, the material was cDNA or gDNA derived from T cells, B-cell-depleted T cells, or PBMCs.

This study enrolled people aged about 18 to 100 from about two dozen US geographic areas. Cohort 3 donors counted as recovered after two negative PCRs, clearance, or resolved symptoms. Here immunoSEQ multiplex PCR was the method, and the copy in TCRdb shows in-frame clones only, minus some. The sample has under 250,000 clones; 85% to 90% are singletons. V was pared by 6 bases and J by 0 bases, with 15 bases between. The CDR3 spans 16 residues. The V gene's germline CDR1 is SGHTA and CDR2 FQGNSA. This clonotype originated in a man aged 35 to 55 who had recovered from COVID-19. The chain carries TRBV7-2 and TRBJ1-5; a possible D gene is TRBD1 (5 bases). Sequencing input: PBMCs or T cells enriched from blood (not recorded which). The CDR3 reads CASSPRQSYSNQPQHF. CDR3 in DNA: TGTGCCAGCAGTCCACGACAGTCTTATAGCAATCAGCCCCAGCATTTT.